The next 6 T cell receptor beta chains were all read from a single sample in a study of tumor-infiltrating lymphocytes in primary liver carcinoma. Total RNA and DNA came together from approximately 20-30 mg of bulk tissue without cell sorting. A constant-region primer served to make TCR beta cDNA from approximately 490 ng total RNA. Amplification in three nested multiplex PCR rounds with slightly modified ARM-PCR gave rise to TCR beta libraries. With TRBV1-TRBV30 forward primers and a C-beta reverse primer, the first two PCR rounds were run for 9 to 10 cycles each. TCRdb passed the multiplex PCR reads through MiXCR, listing each CDR3 protein once. The sample consists of about 120,000 distinct CDR3 sequences, 55% to 70% of them appearing once. Sequenced material: tumor-adjacent normal liver tissue. These TCRs come from a woman in her fifties or sixties with primary liver carcinoma and hepatitis B virus infection.

This clonotype was seen many times. The CDR3 nucleotides read TGTGCCAGCAGTTTCGCTAGCGGGGGACAAGAGACCCAGTACTTC. It codes for CASSFASGGQETQYF. The J gene is TRBJ2-5, the V gene TRBV12-3 or TRBV12-4, with 10 bases fitting TRBD2. J gave up 2 bases and V 3 bases, and 3 bases lay outside the gene matches. The CDR3 contains 15 residues.

This chain joins TRBV29-1 and TRBJ2-1; D not resolved. Looked up from germline, CDR1 is SQVTM and CDR2 is ANQGSEA. The CDR3 runs 15 residues. V was shortened by 6 bases and J by 0 bases, with 15 bases between the two germline ends. DNA for the CDR3: TGCAGCGTAGGCCCCAGGAGTGTCTCCTACAATGAGCAGTTCTTC. Amino acids: CSVGPRSVSYNEQFF.

Details on this clonotype: Relative to the germline gene, one junction end is altered; a read error may explain this. This chain joins TRBV7-9 and TRBJ2-6; a possible D gene is TRBD1 (5 bases). The germline V gene has CDR1 SEHNR and CDR2 FQNEAQ (reference sequence). This CDR3 region has 16 residues. CDR3 DNA: TGTGTCAGCAGCTTAGGGGAAGGCTCTGGGGCCAACGTCCTGACTTTC. Encoded protein: CVSSLGEGSGANVLTF. Using reference TRBV7-9 and TRBJ2-6 for the parts outside the CDR3, the full variable domain is DTGVSQNPRHKITKRGQNVTFRCDPISEHNRLYWYRQTLGQGPEFLTYFQNEAQLEKSRLLSDRFSAERPKGSFSTLEIQRTEQGDSAMYLCVSSLGEGSGANVLTFGAGSRLTVL.

This clonotype was picked up one time. This likely comes from a read error, as the CDR3 has no conserved phenylalanine or tryptophan at its end. CDR3 sequence reads: CARSDGYEQYL. In DNA form, the CDR3 reads TGTGCCAGGAGCGATGGATACGAGCAGTACCTC. The gene calls are TRBV11-3 and TRBJ2-7; D is ambiguous. The germline CDR1 and CDR2 sequences are SGHNT and YENEEA. This CDR3 region has 11 residues. The V end was cut by 9 bases, the J end by 4 bases, with 10 bases between.

Turning to this clonotype: At one end the junction does not follow the germline gene, possibly because of a read error. The chain employs TRBV14 and TRBJ2-5; D not resolved. The CDR3 has 13 amino acids. The germline CDR1 and CDR2 sequences are SGHDN and FVKESK. CDR3 region: CASGQGHDMPQYF. The CDR3 DNA is TGTGCCAGCGGCCAAGGTCACGACATGCCCCAGTACTTC.

A remark on this clonotype: The conserved final phenylalanine or tryptophan is absent from the CDR3, which likely points to a read error. The chain has TRBV5-5 and TRBJ2-5; maybe TRBD2 (5 bases). Germline values: CDR1 SGHKS, CDR2 YYEKEE (reference sequence). The CDR3 is made up of 15 amino acids. The CDR3 bases are TGTGCCAGCAGCTTTGGACTCATGAACCAAGAGATCCAGTACCTT. Protein: CASSFGLMNQEIQYL.